These 22 T cell receptor beta chains were sequenced from one sample in a study of cytomegalovirus exposure and HLA in healthy donors. PCR amplification relied on 60 Vbeta primers (plus 13 Jbeta primers). Measured with immunoSEQ multiplex PCR; TCRdb has only the in-frame clones, and not every one. The sample holds 140,000 to 150,000 clones, almost 80% seen once. The source material was PBMCs. All receptors come from a young woman in good health and CMV-seronegative.

DNA of the CDR3: TGTGCCAGCAGTTACGAACAGGGATCCGGGGAGCTGTTTTTT. Translated: CASSYEQGSGELFF. The V gene is TRBV6-5, the J gene TRBJ2-2; weak D call: TRBD1 (6 bases). The CDR3 spans 14 residues. The germline V and J ends were trimmed by 2 bases and 6 bases, with 10 bases remaining between them. Per the germline V gene, CDR1 is MNHEY and CDR2 is SVGAGI.

V usage is TRBV15 and J usage is TRBJ1-2; no definite D call. With 3 bases removed from V and 6 bases from J, the gap between germline ends came to 17 bases. The germline V gene has CDR1 LNHNV and CDR2 YYDKDF (reference sequence). This CDR3 is 15 amino acids long. CDR3 sequence: CATSRDRERRDGYTF. CDR3 DNA sequence: TGTGCCACCAGCAGGGACCGGGAAAGAAGGGATGGCTACACCTTC. Variable domain in full (rest from reference TRBV15 and TRBJ1-2): DAMVIQNPRYQVTQFGKPVTLSCSQTLNHNVMYWYQQKSSQAPKLLFHYYDKDFNNEADTPDNFQSRRPNTSFCFLDIRSPGLGDTAMYLCATSRDRERRDGYTFGSGTRLTVV.

CDR3 DNA sequence: TGCGCCAGCAGGCATGAGCCTTTGAACACTGAAGCTTTCTTT. Translating gives CASRHEPLNTEAFF. V gene TRBV5-1 combines with J gene TRBJ1-1; D not certain. This CDR3 spans 14 amino acids. The germline CDR1 and CDR2 sequences are SGHRS and YFSETQ. The ends were cut back, 5 bases at V and 0 bases at J, with 11 bases in the middle.

This clone was counted between two and nine times. This rearrangement joins TRBV19 to TRBJ1-2; the D gene is possibly TRBD1 (5 bases). Looked up from germline, CDR1 is LNHDA and CDR2 is SQIVND (reference sequence). V was trimmed by 7 bases and J by 2 bases, leaving 8 bases between them. This CDR3 comprises 12 residues. The CDR3, as DNA: TGTGCCAGTAACCCAGGGAACTATGGCTACACCTTC. As protein: CASNPGNYGYTF.

V gene TRBV30 combines with J gene TRBJ2-5; 7 nucleotides align to TRBD1. Germline V CDR1 and CDR2: GTSNPN, SVGIG (reference sequence). The trim removed 1 base at V and 4 bases at J, leaving 6 bases unmatched. The CDR3 consists of 14 residues. CDR3 in amino acids: CAWSEGAVAETQYF. In DNA, the CDR3 is TGTGCCTGGAGTGAGGGGGCGGTTGCAGAGACCCAGTACTTC.

This clone was found once. V usage is TRBV6-1 and J usage is TRBJ2-1; 9 positions match TRBD1. The CDR3 runs 17 residues. Per germline, CDR1 MNHNS and CDR2 SASEGT. J gave up 5 bases and V 0 bases, and 8 bases lay outside the gene matches. This chain's CDR3 is CASSEARGQGGDNEQFF. The CDR3 DNA reads TGTGCCAGCAGTGAAGCGAGGGGACAGGGAGGGGACAATGAGCAGTTCTTC.

The CDR3 reads CASSSWGGPQHF. In nucleotides, the CDR3 is TGTGCCAGCAGCTCTTGGGGGGGGCCCCAGCATTTT. The V and J genes are TRBV7-2 and TRBJ1-5; tentative D call: TRBD1 (5 bases). The CDR3 has 12 amino acids. Germline values: CDR1 SGHTA, CDR2 FQGNSA. V gave up 4 bases and J gave up 9 bases, with 10 bases separating them. The full variable domain, with the rest looked up from reference TRBV7-2 and TRBJ1-5, is GAGVSQSPSNKVTEKGKDVELRCDPISGHTALYWYRQSLGQGLEFLIYFQGNSAPDKSGLPSDRFSAERTGGSVSTLTIQRTQQEDSAVYLCASSSWGGPQHFGDGTRLSIL.

The chain is built from TRBV11-3 and TRBJ2-2; 8 positions match TRBD2. The CDR3 has 15 amino acids. The V gene end was trimmed by 2 bases and the J gene end by 1 base; junction bases not matched to a gene: 0. CDR1 and CDR2 (germline): SGHNT, YENEEA. The CDR3: CASSLSGGNTGELFF. For the CDR3, the DNA is TGTGCCAGCAGCTTAAGCGGGGGGAACACCGGGGAGCTGTTTTTT.

This chain joins TRBV2 and TRBJ2-1, with D unclear. Germline values: CDR1 SNHLY, CDR2 FYNNEI. This CDR3 has 11 amino acids. Trimming took 8 bases from V and 8 from J, leaving 10 bases between them. The chain's CDR3 is CASSPEDEQFF. The CDR3 coding sequence is TGTGCCAGCTCCCCCGAGGATGAGCAGTTCTTC.

This chain links TRBV9 with TRBJ1-3; a weak D match, TRBD1 (5 bases). V shed 6 bases and J shed 3 bases, with 13 bases lying between them. CDR3 length equals 14 residues. Germline V gene lookup returns CDR1 SGDLS and CDR2 YYNGEE. This CDR3 is CASTEGAFGNTIYF. In DNA form, the CDR3 reads TGTGCCAGCACAGAAGGGGCGTTTGGAAACACCATATATTTT.

The V call is TRBV29-1, the J call TRBJ1-2, with unresolved D. CDR1 is SQVTM, CDR2 ANQGSEA, per germline. This CDR3 comprises 14 residues. V was trimmed by 6 bases and J by 2 bases, leaving 16 bases between them. The CDR3 region is CSVDQSTGNYGYTF. CDR3 sequence (DNA): TGCAGCGTGGATCAGTCCACGGGAAACTATGGCTACACCTTC.

The chain has TRBV7-2 and TRBJ2-1, with 7 bases aligning to TRBD2. Per the germline V gene, CDR1 is SGHTA and CDR2 is FQGNSA. CDR3 length equals 15 residues. The V segment lost 3 bases and the J segment 5 bases; nucleotides outside the gene matches: 7. Here the CDR3 reads CASSFGGGGHNEQFF. The CDR3 bases are TGTGCCAGCAGCTTCGGCGGGGGAGGCCACAATGAGCAGTTCTTC.

The V call is TRBV27, the J call TRBJ1-1; no definite D call. V shed 0 bases and J shed 0 bases, with 11 bases lying between them. The CDR3 spans 16 residues. Germline CDR1 MNHEY, CDR2 SMNVEV (reference sequence). The CDR3 protein is CASSLSSASMNTEAFF. As DNA, the CDR3 is TGTGCCAGCAGTTTATCGTCGGCTAGCATGAACACTGAAGCTTTCTTT.

This rearrangement joins TRBV18 to TRBJ2-3; 7 bases fit TRBD1. V lost 3 bases to trimming and J lost 5 bases; unmatched junction nucleotides: 11. From germline, CDR1 is KGHSH and CDR2 LQKENI. The CDR3 covers 16 residues. CDR3 bases: TGTGCCAGCTCACCGGCCATACAGGGGATCGGAGATACGCAGTATTTT. It translates to CASSPAIQGIGDTQYF. Filled out from reference TRBV18 and TRBJ2-3, the complete variable domain reads NAGVMQNPRHLVRRRGQEARLRCSPMKGHSHVYWYRQLPEEGLKFMVYLQKENIIDESGMPKERFSAEFPKEGPSILRIQQVVRGDSAAYFCASSPAIQGIGDTQYFGPGTRLTVL.

The chain combines TRBV9 with TRBJ2-3, with a weak D call TRBD2 (5 bases). The length of the CDR3 is 13 residues. V was clipped by 4 bases and J by 6 bases, with 12 bases between them. Germline CDR1 and CDR2: SGDLS and YYNGEE. The CDR3 loop reads CASSPTGEDTQYF. Here the CDR3 DNA reads TGTGCCAGCAGCCCCACCGGGGAGGATACGCAGTATTTT.

This chain connects TRBV5-4 to TRBJ2-3; TRBD2 matches at 7 bases. This CDR3 is built from 16 residues. CDR1 and CDR2 from the germline V gene are SGHNT and YYREEE (reference sequence). V trimming: 0 bases; J trimming: 1 base; junction bases outside the gene matches: 5. The CDR3 here is CASSLGEGTGTDTQYF. CDR3 DNA: TGTGCCAGCAGCTTGGGGGAGGGAACGGGCACAGATACGCAGTATTTT.

This chain uses TRBV27 with TRBJ2-7, with a possible D match to TRBD1 (5 bases). The V gene's germline CDR1 is MNHEY and CDR2 SMNVEV (reference sequence). The V end lost 0 bases, the J end lost 3 bases, and 12 bases lay between the germline ends. The CDR3 is 15 amino acids. The chain's CDR3 is CASSLSTGAYYEQYF. CDR3 in DNA: TGTGCCAGCAGTTTATCTACAGGAGCCTACTACGAGCAGTACTTC.

The genes are TRBV5-1 and TRBJ2-2, with a possible D match to TRBD1 (5 bases). From germline, CDR1 is SGHRS and CDR2 YFSETQ. The V end lost 2 bases, the J end lost 1 base, and 6 bases lay between the germline ends. This CDR3 comprises 14 residues. The CDR3 is CASSFGQNTGELFF. The CDR3 region has the DNA TGCGCCAGCAGCTTCGGACAGAACACCGGGGAGCTGTTTTTT.

The rearrangement links TRBV7-3 to TRBJ1-2, with no clear D. CDR3 size: 14 residues. Trimming shortened V by 5 bases and J by 4 bases, and 14 bases separated the two germline ends. Germline CDR1 SGHTA, CDR2 FQGTGA. The CDR3 spells CASSPRGTVYGYTF. The CDR3 coding sequence is TGTGCCAGCAGCCCTCGGGGAACTGTCTATGGCTACACCTTC. The variable domain in full, with the rest retrieved from reference TRBV7-3 and TRBJ1-2, is GAGVSQTPSNKVTEKGKYVELRCDPISGHTALYWYRQSLGQGPEFLIYFQGTGAADDSGLPNDRFFAVRPEGSVSTLKIQRTERGDSAVYLCASSPRGTVYGYTFGSGTRLTVV.

This chain uses TRBV2 with TRBJ1-2; D not certain. The CDR3 has 13 residues. Trimming removed 6 bases at V and 4 bases at J, with 12 bases between. CDR1 SNHLY and CDR2 FYNNEI come from the germline V gene. CDR3 region: CASSVGLSYGYTF. The CDR3 DNA reads as TGTGCCAGCAGCGTCGGACTGAGCTATGGCTACACCTTC.

This clone was observed once. The chain carries TRBV19 and TRBJ1-1; 9 bases agree with TRBD1. The CDR3 contains 14 residues. The germline CDR1 and CDR2 sequences are LNHDA and SQIVND (reference sequence). J was trimmed by 5 bases and V by 7 bases; bases with no gene match: 8. CDR3 protein: CASIFGTGRTEAFF. In DNA form, the CDR3 reads TGTGCCAGTATCTTTGGGACAGGGAGAACTGAAGCTTTCTTT.

V is TRBV7-2 and J is TRBJ2-2; 7 bases line up with TRBD1. The CDR3 sequence is 15 residues long. Germline values: CDR1 SGHTA, CDR2 FQGNSA. V dropped 4 bases and J dropped 5; count of bases not matched to a gene: 7. The CDR3 sequence is CASSSGQLATGELFF. The DNA of the CDR3 is TGTGCCAGCAGCTCGGGACAGCTAGCAACCGGGGAGCTGTTTTTT.